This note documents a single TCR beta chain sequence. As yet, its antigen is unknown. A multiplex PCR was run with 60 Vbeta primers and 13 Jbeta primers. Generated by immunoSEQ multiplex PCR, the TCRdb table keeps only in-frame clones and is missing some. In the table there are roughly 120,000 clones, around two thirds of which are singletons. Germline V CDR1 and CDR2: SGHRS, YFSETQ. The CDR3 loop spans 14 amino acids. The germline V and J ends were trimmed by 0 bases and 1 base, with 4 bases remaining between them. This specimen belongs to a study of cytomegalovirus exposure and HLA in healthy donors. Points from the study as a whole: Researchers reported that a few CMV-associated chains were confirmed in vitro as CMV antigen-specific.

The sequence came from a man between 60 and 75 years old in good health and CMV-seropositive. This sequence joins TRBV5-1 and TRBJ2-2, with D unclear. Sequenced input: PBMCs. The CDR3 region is CASSLAGNTGELFF. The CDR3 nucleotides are TGCGCCAGCAGCTTGGCAGGGAACACCGGGGAGCTGTTTTTT.